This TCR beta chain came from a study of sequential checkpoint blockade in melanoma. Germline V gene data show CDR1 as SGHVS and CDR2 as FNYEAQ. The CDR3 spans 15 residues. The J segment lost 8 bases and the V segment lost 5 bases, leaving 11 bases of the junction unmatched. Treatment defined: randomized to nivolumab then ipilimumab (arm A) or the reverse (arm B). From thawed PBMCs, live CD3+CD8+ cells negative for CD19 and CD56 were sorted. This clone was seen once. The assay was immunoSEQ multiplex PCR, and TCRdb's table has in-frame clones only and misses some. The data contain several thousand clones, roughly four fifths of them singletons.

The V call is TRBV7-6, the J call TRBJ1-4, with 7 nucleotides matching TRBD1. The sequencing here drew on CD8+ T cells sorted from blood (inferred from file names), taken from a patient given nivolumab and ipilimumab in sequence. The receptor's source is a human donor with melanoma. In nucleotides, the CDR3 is TGTGCCAGCAGCCTACCAAAGGGGGCAGAAGAAAAACTGTTTTTT. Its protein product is CASSLPKGAEEKLFF.